Listed here is a single TCR beta chain. What this receptor recognizes is not known. Nothing much larger sits one base from this clone, and base qualities are not available. This entry belongs to a study of OX40 agonist ivuxolimab in advanced cancers. About the study as a whole: Ivuxolimab was a fully human IgG2 agonistic monoclonal antibody targeting the costimulatory receptor OX40 (CD134). Three dose-escalation patients achieved partial responses, one with hepatocellular carcinoma and two with cutaneous melanoma. In the dose-escalation cohort, 65% to 90% of patients were male, and the mean age was around 60 years, with a range of 23 to 79. Peripheral TCRbeta sequencing aimed to test whether ivuxolimab altered TCR sequence diversity and caused clonal T-cell expansion. Among the approximately 50 dose-escalation patients, 19 had hepatocellular carcinoma, approximately 15 melanoma, 9 renal cell carcinoma and 9 head and neck cancer. Patients were allowed to have had prior anti-PD-1, anti-PD-L1 or anti-CTLA-4 therapy, and approximately 37% of the dose-escalation patients had been treated with checkpoint inhibitors. Intravenous ivuxolimab was administered to patients every 2 weeks at six dose levels: 0.01, 0.1, 0.3, 1.5, 3 and 10 mg/kg. The paper covers the monotherapy dose-escalation part of the phase I ivuxolimab trial, which included N ≈ 50 patients. What the study reported, not specific to this receptor: At doses from 0.1 to 3.0 mg/kg, clonal expansion was seen in both CD4+ and CD8+ blood T cells between baseline and week 6. Low levels of normalized T-cell clonal expansion were also seen in some patients who did not respond. In partial responders in the 0.1-3.0 mg/kg groups, normalized peripheral clonal expansion was found to be among the lowest, especially among CD8+ T cells. Antigen specificity was not determined for the clonally expanded peripheral T cells. After ivuxolimab, more expanded clones were found on average in CD8+ T cells than in CD4+ T cells.

The junction shows trimming of 0 bases on V and 7 bases on J, plus 15 bases between the germline ends. The germline V gene yields MNHNS for CDR1 and SASEGT for CDR2. The CDR3 holds 15 amino acids from the cysteine to the phenylalanine. CDR3 DNA is the only sequence kept; it has 45 bases, read in frame from the first base. Patients with a history of autoimmune disease or receiving systemic immunosuppression were excluded from the trial. Peripheral blood for TCR sequencing was drawn from every dose cohort at baseline, at cycle 4 day 1 and at cycle 7 day 1. The samples were drawn from a first-in-human, open-label, multicenter phase I dose-escalation trial of ivuxolimab. Adults with locally advanced or metastatic melanoma, renal cell carcinoma, hepatocellular carcinoma or head and neck squamous cell carcinoma were enrolled in the trial. Before TCR sequencing, CD4+ T cells and CD8+ T cells from peripheral blood were sorted into separate populations.

Genomic DNA was extracted from sorted cells for sequencing of the TCRbeta CDR3 region. The immunoSEQ Assay was used to sequence the TCRbeta CDR3 regions. Entries here come from immuneACCESS through TCRdb and include only in-frame sequences with V and J called. Some clones fail to appear in such tables; in the studies checked, an unresolved V gene covers under half of the shortfall, and the cause of the remainder is unknown. The sample includes tens of thousands of clones, with approximately 84% observed a single time. The top ten constitute around 1.8% of the sample. The rearranged chain carries TRBV6-1 and TRBJ1-2, with TRBD1 as a weak D call on 6 bases. The TCR originated in an adult with an advanced solid tumor such as melanoma, head and neck, liver or kidney cancer. The sequencing here drew on CD4+ or CD8+ T cells sorted from blood, taken in a trial of the OX40 agonist ivuxolimab. The base sequence is TGTGCCAGCAGTGAAGCGCAAGTCAGGGGAGGTGGCTACACCTTC. This encodes CASSEAQVRGGGYTF.